This T cell receptor (beta chain) appears in the sequencing data of a study of identical twins. TCRdb itself ran the 5' RACE reads through MiXCR, one entry per CDR3 protein. Seen here are about 220,000 distinct CDR3 sequences, 7.5% observed once, and the top ten hold under 6.5%. Trimming cost V 4 bases and J 0 bases; bases outside gene matches: 6. Germline CDR1 DFQATT, CDR2 SNEGSKA (reference sequence). The CDR3 contains 14 residues. These data were likewise used in another study, on yellow fever vaccine responses in identical twins.

Material for sequencing was CD8+ T cells sorted from blood. The clonotype originates from a woman under 30 in good health. The J gene is TRBJ2-7, the V gene TRBV20-1; 7 bases align to TRBD1. The CDR3 DNA reads as TGCAGTGCTAACGGACAGGAGAGCTCCTACGAGCAGTACGTC. Protein: CSANGQESSYEQYV.